The T cell receptor beta chain described here comes from a study of Tregs in tolerant kidney transplant recipients. Thawed PBMCs were FACS-sorted into unstimulated CD4+CD25+CD127- regulatory T cells, CD4+CD25- non-regulatory cells, CD4 and CD8 cells. This CDR3 contains 15 residues. V gave up 5 bases and J gave up 0 bases, with 10 bases separating them. Germline CDR1 is SEHNR and CDR2 is FQNEAQ (reference sequence). Profiling relied on immunoSEQ multiplex PCR, and the TCRdb table lists in-frame clones only, not all of them. The data show around 74,000 clones, about 98% seen once. Study results and caveats: Findings come from small patient numbers and require larger validation. Activated donor B cell expansion appeared to reveal the most relevant donor-specific TCRbeta repertoire. Some patients' samples used different primers over time, so nucleotide sequences weren't comparable.

Note on this clone: As yet, its antigen is unknown.

This rearrangement joins TRBV7-9 to TRBJ1-4; D gene unclear. The TCR originated in a human donor who received a combined kidney and bone marrow transplant. This specimen was CD4+ T cells from blood, taken before the transplant. CDR3: CASSQGRATNEKLFF. The CDR3, as DNA: TGTGCCAGCAGCCAAGGGCGGGCAACTAATGAAAAACTGTTTTTT.